A single sample gave rise to the 10 T cell receptor beta chains below, sequenced in a study of T cells in Graves' hyperthyroidism and ophthalmopathy. From RNA transcripts, TCR beta CDR3 regions were amplified. TCR CDR3 regions were first amplified by RT-PCR with HTBI primers. From the multiplex PCR reads, TCRdb called clonotypes with MiXCR, one entry per CDR3 protein. The data hold about 720,000 distinct CDR3 sequences, with approximately 16% observed a single time. Sequenced sample: blood. Receptors originate from a man younger than 30 with Graves' hyperthyroidism.

The table lists this clonotype with many counts. The chain joins TRBV12-3 or TRBV12-4 to TRBJ2-7, with 8 bases matching TRBD1. V was clipped by 7 bases and J by 6 bases; unmatched bases: 14. The length of the CDR3 is 15 residues. DNA for the CDR3: TGTGCCAGCACCCCCGGCCAGGGGGCGCAAGGCGAGCAGTACTTC. It specifies CASTPGQGAQGEQYF.

This clonotype was counted at least ten times. The V call is TRBV2, the J call TRBJ2-3, with 7 bases fitting TRBD1. Trimming cost V 8 bases and J 5 bases; bases outside gene matches: 10. The CDR3 sequence is 14 residues long. CDR1 and CDR2 from the germline V gene are SNHLY and FYNNEI. As DNA, the CDR3 is TGTGCCAGCTGCCGTGAGGGGGCGGGAGATACGCAGTATTTT. Protein product: CASCREGAGDTQYF.

The J gene is TRBJ2-7, the V gene TRBV27; D gene ambiguous. V lost 6 bases and J 7 bases, leaving 16 bases between the germline ends. Germline CDR1 reads MNHEY; CDR2 reads SMNVEV (reference sequence). There are 13 residues in the CDR3. DNA of the CDR3: TGTGCCAGCAGCGAAGGTCTGTGGCGTGAGCAGTACTTC. Its protein product is CASSEGLWREQYF.

The CDR3 is CSSHTTSGGSEQFF. In DNA, the CDR3 is TGCAGTTCTCACACGACTAGCGGGGGGAGTGAGCAGTTCTTC. The chain couples TRBV20-1 to TRBJ2-1, with 13 bases lining up with TRBD2. This CDR3 is 14 amino acids long. Per the germline V gene, CDR1 is DFQATT and CDR2 is SNEGSKA (reference sequence). Unmatched junction bases numbered 10, after V lost 8 bases and J lost 9 bases.

This clonotype was seen a few times. CDR3: CASSAEVGGDTEAFF. CDR3 DNA: TGTGCCAGCAGCGCCGAAGTTGGGGGGGACACTGAAGCTTTCTTT. The chain recombines TRBV7-9 with TRBJ1-1; D is possibly TRBD1 (5 bases). CDR1 is SEHNR and CDR2 is FQNEAQ in the germline V gene (reference sequence). This CDR3 spans 15 amino acids. Trimming removed 5 bases at V and 3 bases at J, with 16 bases between.

This clonotype was seen a handful of times. This chain links TRBV20-1 with TRBJ2-5, with 10 bases lining up with TRBD1. With 4 bases clipped from V and 1 base from J, the junction kept 6 bases outside the gene matches. In germline, CDR1 is DFQATT, CDR2 SNEGSKA (reference sequence). CDR3 length equals 15 residues. The CDR3 spells CSATRTGGIQETQYF. In nucleotides, the CDR3 is TGCAGTGCTACCCGGACAGGGGGTATCCAAGAGACCCAGTACTTC.

This clonotype was seen many times. The chain has TRBV12-3 or TRBV12-4 and TRBJ1-5; no reliable D call. V lost 9 bases to trimming and J lost 0 bases, with 15 bases between them. There are 15 residues in the CDR3. The CDR3 region is CASKGGVNSNQPQHF. Here the CDR3 DNA reads TGTGCCAGTAAGGGTGGGGTAAATAGCAATCAGCCCCAGCATTTT.

A few counts support this clonotype. The V gene is TRBV25-1, the J gene TRBJ2-7; 7 bases line up with TRBD2. CDR3 length: 14 amino acids. The V and J ends lost 4 bases and 4 bases, in that order; junction bases with no gene match: 7. Germline CDR1 and CDR2: MGHDK and SYGVNS. The CDR3 loop reads CASSAGLDRYEQYF. In nucleotides, the CDR3 is TGTGCCAGCAGTGCCGGACTAGATCGGTACGAGCAGTACTTC.

This clonotype was counted at least ten times. This chain joins TRBV18 and TRBJ2-3; TRBD2 matches 11 bases. The V gene end was trimmed by 3 bases and the J gene end by 2 bases; junction bases not matched to a gene: 4. The germline V gene encodes CDR1 KGHSH and CDR2 LQKENI. The CDR3 loop spans 16 amino acids. As DNA, the CDR3 is TGTGCCAGCTCACCCCTAGCGGGAGGTACCACAGATACGCAGTATTTT. Translation gives CASSPLAGGTTDTQYF.

This clonotype was detected many times. The genes are TRBV20-1 and TRBJ2-7; D possibly uses TRBD1 or TRBD2 (5 bases each). Trimming pared 6 bases from V and 0 bases from J, leaving 12 bases between. The CDR3 runs to 13 residues. Per the germline V gene, CDR1 is DFQATT and CDR2 is SNEGSKA (reference sequence). The CDR3 sequence is CSAAEGTSYEQYF. DNA of the CDR3: TGCAGTGCCGCTGAAGGGACCTCCTACGAGCAGTACTTC.